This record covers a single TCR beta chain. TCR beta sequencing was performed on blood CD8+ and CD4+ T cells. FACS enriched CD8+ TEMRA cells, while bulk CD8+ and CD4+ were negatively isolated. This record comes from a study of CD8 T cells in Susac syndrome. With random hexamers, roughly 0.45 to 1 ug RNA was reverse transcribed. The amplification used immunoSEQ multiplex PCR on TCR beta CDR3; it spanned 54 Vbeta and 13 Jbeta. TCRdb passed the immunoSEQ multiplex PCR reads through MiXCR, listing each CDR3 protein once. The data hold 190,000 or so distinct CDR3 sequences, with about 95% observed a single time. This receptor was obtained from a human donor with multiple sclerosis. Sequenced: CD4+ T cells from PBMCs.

The CDR3 coding sequence is TGTGCCAGCAGCCCTGAACAGTTCCGGGAGCAGTACTTC. This codes for CASSPEQFREQYF. This sequence joins TRBV3-1 and TRBJ2-7; D gene unclear. This CDR3 has 13 amino acids. CDR1 is LGHDT and CDR2 is YNNKEL in the germline V gene (reference sequence). V was clipped by 4 bases and J by 7 bases, with 14 bases between them.